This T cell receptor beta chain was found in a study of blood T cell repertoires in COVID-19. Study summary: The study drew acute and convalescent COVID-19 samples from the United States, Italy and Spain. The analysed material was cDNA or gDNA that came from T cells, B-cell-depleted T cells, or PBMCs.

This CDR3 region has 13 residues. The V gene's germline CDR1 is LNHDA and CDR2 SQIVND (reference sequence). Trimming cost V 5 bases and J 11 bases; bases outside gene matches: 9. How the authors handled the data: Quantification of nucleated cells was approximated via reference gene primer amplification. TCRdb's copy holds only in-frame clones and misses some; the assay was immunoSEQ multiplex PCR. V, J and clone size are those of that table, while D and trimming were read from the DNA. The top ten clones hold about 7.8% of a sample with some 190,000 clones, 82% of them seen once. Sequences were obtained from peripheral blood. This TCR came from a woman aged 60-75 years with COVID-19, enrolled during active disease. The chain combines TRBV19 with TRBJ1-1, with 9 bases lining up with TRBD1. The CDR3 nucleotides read TGTGCCAGTAGTCCACAGGGGGCGCGGGATGCTTTCTTT. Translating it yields CASSPQGARDAFF.